This T cell receptor (beta chain) was recorded in a study of cytomegalovirus exposure and HLA in healthy donors. There are 14 residues in the CDR3. Trimming took off 5 bases at V and 6 bases at J, with 15 bases between the two ends. Per germline, CDR1 MNHEY and CDR2 SMNVEV (reference sequence). 60 Vbeta and 13 Jbeta primers were used in PCR. Libraries were prepared by immunoSEQ multiplex PCR; TCRdb keeps only in-frame clonotypes and omits some of them. The repertoire includes roughly 170,000 clones, under 85% of them detected once, and roughly 5% sits in the top ten. This sequence was found in a man between 18 and 35 years old in good health and CMV-seronegative. Sequencing input: PBMCs. The rearrangement joins TRBV27 to TRBJ2-3, with TRBD1 as a possible D gene (6 bases). The CDR3 coding sequence is TGTGCCAGCAGTCTTTATTCAGGGGCGGATACGCAGTATTTT. This codes for CASSLYSGADTQYF.